Listed here is a single TCR beta chain. Only a few counts were recorded for this clone. Which antigen it targets is not known. Base qualities are not at hand, and no much larger clone is one base apart. A second Seattle source provided samples from volunteer blood donors who had recovered from COVID-19. Whole blood was collected in K2EDTA tubes by collaborating institutions according to the institutions' own protocols. For TCRbeta analysis, collaborators shipped samples as frozen whole blood, isolated PBMCs, or DNA extracted from either of those sample types. The immunoSEQ Assay, a bias-controlled multiplex PCR, was used to amplify TCRbeta CDR3 regions from genomic DNA. Concerning the study's data processing: Nucleated cell counts per sample were estimated from amplification of reference gene primers within the assay. To quantify the absolute abundance of each unique TCRbeta CDR3 rearrangement, sequence reads were collapsed and filtered. For each sample, productive Simpson clonality was calculated as the square root of Simpson's diversity index across productive rearrangements. The immuneACCESS repertoire file appears here via TCRdb, limited to in-frame rearrangements. These files lack a portion of the clones; in checked studies, under half of the deficit traces to unresolved V genes, and the cause of the others is not known. The V and J calls and clone size were taken over from that table, and D and trimming were inferred from the DNA. This sample gives about 230,000 clones in total; around 84% of them show up just once. About 1.5% of the sample lies in the top ten.

The data were obtained in a study of blood T cell repertoires in COVID-19 (dated by TCRdb to 2019 to 2021). Background for the entire study: Samples from collaborators originated in the United States, Italy and Spain and spanned both the acute and convalescent phases of COVID-19. The material from the prospective study consisted of cDNA or gDNA derived from T cells, B-cell-depleted T cells, or PBMCs. Subjects who had been exposed to COVID-19, were actively infected with it, or had recovered from it provided the deeply sampled blood TCRbeta repertoires that made up the dataset. A freely available public database, intended as a resource for researchers studying the immune response to SARS-CoV-2, is where the repertoires were released. Samples came from the ongoing ImmuneRACE study (first 160 participants) plus 1,254 subjects from 6 global collaborators. The sample metadata nearly always contained a de-identified subject ID, COVID-19 status, age in years and sex. Where available, HLA class I and class II types were obtained from metadata supplied by the sample provider rather than from assay-based typing.

The CDR3 has 16 amino acids, counting the end cysteine and phenylalanine. Solely the CDR3 DNA is kept, with 48 bases framed from the first base. Based on the germline V gene, the CDR1 and CDR2 sequences are SGDLS and YYNGEE. The germline ends are 18 bases apart after V is trimmed by 4 bases and J by 2 bases. Points the paper makes about the study in general: The amount of clinical and demographic metadata varied by source and participant and was provided uncurated.

The TCR originated in a woman aged 40 to 50 who had recovered from COVID-19. The sample comprised peripheral blood. The chain employs TRBV9 and TRBJ1-2; perhaps TRBD1 is the D gene, with 5 bases matching. The DNA sequence is given as TGTGCCAGCAGCCCCAGTTTAAGACAGATAAACTATGGCTACACCTTC. Protein translation: CASSPSLRQINYGYTF.